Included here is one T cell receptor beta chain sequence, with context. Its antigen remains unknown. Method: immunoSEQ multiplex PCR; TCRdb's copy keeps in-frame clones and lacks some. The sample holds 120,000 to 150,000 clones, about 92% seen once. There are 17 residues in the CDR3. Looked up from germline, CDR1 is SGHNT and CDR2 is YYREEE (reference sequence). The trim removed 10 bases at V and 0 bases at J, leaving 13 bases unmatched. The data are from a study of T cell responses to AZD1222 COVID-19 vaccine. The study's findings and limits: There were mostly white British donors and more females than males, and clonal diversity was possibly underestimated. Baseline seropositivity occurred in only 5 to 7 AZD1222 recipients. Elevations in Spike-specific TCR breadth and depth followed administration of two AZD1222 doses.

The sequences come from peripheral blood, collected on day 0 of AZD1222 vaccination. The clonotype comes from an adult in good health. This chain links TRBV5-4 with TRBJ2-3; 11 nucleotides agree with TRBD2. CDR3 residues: CAVDQASGRRSTDTQYF. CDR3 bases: TGTGCCGTAGACCAGGCTAGCGGGAGGCGAAGCACAGATACGCAGTATTTT.